This entry lists 15 T cell receptor beta chains sequenced from one sample in a study of blood T cell repertoires in COVID-19. Sequencing was performed with immunoSEQ multiplex PCR; in TCRdb, only in-frame clones are kept and a portion is missing. The sample shows about 200,000 clones, 80% to 90% of them seen only once. The source material was peripheral blood. The receptors here all came from a man between 45 and 60 years old with acute or convalescent COVID-19.

This clone was counted only a few times. As DNA, the CDR3 is TGTGCCTGGAGTTACGGGACAGGGAACTATGGCTACACCTTC. It is translated as CAWSYGTGNYGYTF. The chain uses TRBV30 and TRBJ1-2, with 9 positions matching TRBD1. The CDR3 has 14 amino acids. Germline V gene sequence: CDR1 GTSNPN, CDR2 SVGIG (reference sequence). V dropped 2 bases and J dropped 2; count of bases not matched to a gene: 3.

The chain combines TRBV7-8 with TRBJ1-3; 7 positions match TRBD1. CDR3 size: 14 residues. Germline V lookup: CDR1 SGHVS, CDR2 FQNEAQ. Trimming at V came to 5 bases and at J to 3 bases, leaving 4 bases not matched to a gene. In DNA form, the CDR3 reads TGTGCCAGCAGCCATCCAGGGGGTGGAAACACCATATATTTT. Translation: CASSHPGGGNTIYF.

There are a few counts of this clone. The rearrangement uses TRBV2 and TRBJ2-1, with D maybe TRBD2 (7 bases). Germline V lookup: CDR1 SNHLY, CDR2 FYNNEI. V lost 2 bases to trimming and J lost 9 bases, with 20 bases between them. The CDR3 consists of 16 residues. The CDR3 is CASSERGGGTGGEQFF. The DNA for the CDR3 is TGTGCCAGCAGTGAAAGGGGAGGGGGAACCGGAGGTGAGCAGTTCTTC.

J is TRBJ1-3 and V is TRBV7-9; 8 bases are shared with TRBD1. The germline V gene encodes CDR1 SEHNR and CDR2 FQNEAQ (reference sequence). Trimming cost V 8 bases and J 4 bases; bases outside gene matches: 4. This CDR3 is built from 13 residues. The CDR3 sequence is CASRGTGGNTIYF. For the CDR3, the DNA is TGTGCCAGCCGTGGGACAGGAGGAAACACCATATATTTT. The full variable domain, completed using reference TRBV7-9 and TRBJ1-3, is DTGVSQNPRHKITKRGQNVTFRCDPISEHNRLYWYRQTLGQGPEFLTYFQNEAQLEKSRLLSDRFSAERPKGSFSTLEIQRTEQGDSAMYLCASRGTGGNTIYFGEGSWLTVV.

The chain has TRBV30 and TRBJ2-3; D might be TRBD2 (7 bases). This CDR3 contains 16 residues. The V end lost 0 bases, the J end lost 4 bases, and 17 bases lay between the germline ends. The germline V gene encodes CDR1 GTSNPN and CDR2 SVGIG (reference sequence). DNA for the CDR3: TGTGCCTGGAGTGTAGGAAGGGGGGGGTTTCCAGATACGCAGTATTTT. This encodes CAWSVGRGGFPDTQYF.

The V call is TRBV9, the J call TRBJ2-2; 7 positions match TRBD2. J gave up 1 base and V 4 bases, and 4 bases lay outside the gene matches. This CDR3 is built from 15 residues. CDR1 and CDR2 (germline): SGDLS, YYNGEE. The CDR3 region has the DNA TGTGCCAGCAGCCGCGGGGGACTGAACACCGGGGAGCTGTTTTTT. Its translation: CASSRGGLNTGELFF.

The CDR3 DNA reads TGCGCCAGCAGCGACACCGGGACAGGATTAGGGACTGAAGCTTTCTTT. Its protein is CASSDTGTGLGTEAFF. This rearrangement joins TRBV5-1 to TRBJ1-1, with 8 bases identical to TRBD1. Germline trimming cut 4 bases from V and 5 bases from J; bases unmatched to any gene: 13. CDR3 size: 16 residues. Germline V gene sequence: CDR1 SGHRS, CDR2 YFSETQ.

In this sample, this clone turned up many times. J is TRBJ1-2 and V is TRBV11-1, with 11 bases matching TRBD1. Germline V gene data show CDR1 as SGHAT and CDR2 as FQDESV (reference sequence). V was pared by 5 bases and J by 8 bases, with 4 bases of the junction left unmatched. CDR3 length equals 13 residues. The CDR3 nucleotides are TGTGCCAGCAGCCCGGACAGGGGGCGAGGCTACACCTTC. Amino acids: CASSPDRGRGYTF.

This clone has only a few counts. V usage is TRBV6-5 and J usage is TRBJ1-3; D remains unclear. The CDR3 is 12 amino acids. Germline V gene sequence: CDR1 MNHEY, CDR2 SVGAGI. The ends were cut back, 6 bases at V and 4 bases at J, with 7 bases in the middle. The CDR3 nucleotides read TGTGCCAGCAGGGAGGGCGGAAACACCATATATTTT. It yields the protein CASREGGNTIYF.

This clone was seen a few times. The chain has TRBV12-3 or TRBV12-4 and TRBJ1-1; D is ambiguous. CDR3 size: 13 residues. Trimming pared 7 bases from V and 4 bases from J, leaving 13 bases between. CDR3 bases: TGTGCCAGCACCCTAGGACTCAGCACTGAAGCTTTCTTT. Its protein product is CASTLGLSTEAFF.

CDR3 in amino acids: CASSEGGTGNEKLFF. CDR3 nucleotide sequence: TGTGCCAGCAGTGAAGGTGGGACAGGCAATGAAAAACTGTTTTTT. The V and J genes are TRBV2 and TRBJ1-4, with 8 bases that match TRBD1. This CDR3 spans 15 amino acids. J was trimmed by 5 bases and V by 1 base; bases with no gene match: 3. The germline V gene has CDR1 SNHLY and CDR2 FYNNEI.

The chain links TRBV29-1 to TRBJ2-3; D is possibly TRBD1 (6 bases). This CDR3 region has 13 residues. The germline V gene has CDR1 SQVTM and CDR2 ANQGSEA. V lost 4 bases, J lost 4 bases, and 12 bases lay in between. In DNA form, the CDR3 reads TGCAGCGTTGGTGCACAGGGCGCAGATACGCAGTATTTT. Translated: CSVGAQGADTQYF.

DNA of the CDR3: TGTGCCAGCAGCTTTTTCCCAGACAGCCTCACTGGAAACACCATATATTTT. This gives the protein CASSFFPDSLTGNTIYF. The V gene is TRBV7-8, the J gene TRBJ1-3, with D maybe TRBD1 (5 bases). Germline loops: CDR1 SGHVS, CDR2 FQNEAQ. The CDR3 covers 17 residues. Trimming removed 3 bases at V and 2 bases at J, with 17 bases between.

The chain recombines TRBV10-3 with TRBJ1-2; maybe TRBD1 (6 bases). The germline V gene has CDR1 ENHRY and CDR2 SYGVKD. CDR3 size: 14 residues. V gave up 2 bases and J gave up 2 bases, with 9 bases separating them. The CDR3 is CAISEGRGNYGYTF. The CDR3 DNA is TGTGCCATCAGTGAGGGCAGGGGAAACTATGGCTACACCTTC.

This rearrangement joins TRBV27 to TRBJ2-1; D gene ambiguous. Trimming took off 4 bases at V and 0 bases at J, with 16 bases between the two ends. Germline CDR1 MNHEY, CDR2 SMNVEV (reference sequence). This CDR3 has 17 residues. This CDR3 reads CASSSPYSFSSYNEQFF. The CDR3 DNA reads as TGTGCCAGCAGTTCCCCCTACAGTTTCAGCTCCTACAATGAGCAGTTCTTC.